The rows below give T cell receptor beta chains drawn from one sample of a study of cytomegalovirus exposure and HLA in healthy donors. Using immunoSEQ multiplex PCR, the repertoire was profiled, and TCRdb retains in-frame clones only, with some absent. This sample has 190,000 or so clones, with 83% found just once. The sequencing sample was made of PBMCs. The receptors here all came from a man between 50 and 59 years old in good health and CMV-seronegative. CDR3s leave out the opening cysteine and the closing phenylalanine or tryptophan. Fields, in order: J gene, V gene, CDR3 protein.

>TRBJ1-1|TRBV7-2
ASSPLGRGNTEAF
>TRBJ2-1|TRBV18
ASSPPGVYNEQF
>TRBJ2-7|TRBV30
AWRGGLLYEQY
>TRBJ1-2|TRBV7-9
ASSLAEGRGGYT
>TRBJ1-5|TRBV19
ASSIGGNQPQH
>TRBJ2-7|TRBV7-9
ASSGQGASYEQY
>TRBJ1-2|TRBV7-9
ATSQAEGGWGTLYGYT
>TRBJ2-7|TRBV2
ASREGLAGDYEQY
>TRBJ2-3|TRBV4-2
ASSPSSGSKPSTDTQY
>TRBJ2-6|TRBV27
ASSPMTGTYSGANVLT
>TRBJ1-3|TRBV28
ASSSGQGARGNTIY
>TRBJ2-7|TRBV6-5
ASSDRTGGGEQY
>TRBJ2-3|TRBV18
ASSPSTGVRTDTQY
>TRBJ2-3|TRBV11-2
ASSHRAASTDTQY
>TRBJ2-5|TRBV6-5
ASRIRDTQY
>TRBJ1-5|TRBV10-3
AISEMTGNQPQH
>TRBJ1-1|TRBV7-2
ASSPRGANTEAF
>TRBJ1-3|TRBV29-1
SVRQVGNTIY
>TRBJ2-1|TRBV5-1
ASSPPPVDEQF
>TRBJ2-7|TRBV6-4
ARGLAGDKREQY
>TRBJ2-2|TRBV21-1
ASSDAGAKGLAGVFDTGELF
>TRBJ2-2|TRBV4-2
ASSSGQGNTGELF
>TRBJ2-1|TRBV4-3
ASSQGLESYNEQF
>TRBJ1-2|TRBV7-2
ASSFGQPWGYT
>TRBJ2-3|TRBV2
ASSRRQVSDTQY
>TRBJ2-3|TRBV7-3
ASSRDFTDTQY
>-|TRBV5-1
ASSFPSGGTYEQY
>-|TRBV6-1
ASSEAVSLAGVSYEQY